This is a list of T cell receptor beta chains from one sample in a study of T cells in Graves' hyperthyroidism and ophthalmopathy. TCRdb fed the multiplex PCR reads into MiXCR, producing one record per CDR3 protein. The sample records about 200,000 distinct CDR3 sequences, about a sixth being singletons. The sequencing input was blood. These receptors all come from a woman aged 50 to 60 with Graves' hyperthyroidism. The CDR3 runs from the conserved cysteine through the conserved F or W. The D gene is left open where the match is weak. The size field is filled for only some rows; it gives once, few, many or a size class.

>TRBV29-1|-|few|TRBJ1-3
CSGRLGGGNTIYF
TGCAGCGGGAGATTAGGAGGTGGAAACACCATATATTTT
>TRBV29-1|TRBD2|-|TRBJ2-7
CSVGGSGREYEQYF
TGCAGCGTTGGGGGGAGCGGGAGGGAATACGAGCAGTACTTC
>TRBV18|TRBD2|many|TRBJ2-1
CASSPETSGHNEQFF
TGTGCCAGCTCACCAGAGACTAGCGGTCACAATGAGCAGTTCTTC
>TRBV7-7|-|-|TRBJ1-1
CASSLKQGSTAFF
TGTGCTAGCAGCTTAAAGCAGGGATCCACAGCTTTCTTT
>TRBV6-9|-|many|TRBJ2-7
CASRYSYEQYF
TGTGCCAGCAGGTACTCCTACGAGCAGTACTTC
>TRBV2|-|many|TRBJ1-2
CASSEDLAGYTF
TGTGCCAGCAGTGAAGATCTGGCTGGCTACACCTTC
>TRBV20-1|-|-|TRBJ2-3
CSARREKDTQYF
TGCAGTGCTAGAAGGGAGAAAGATACGCAGTATTTT
>TRBV12-3/TRBV12-4|TRBD2|-|TRBJ2-2
CASSHWGLANTGELFF
TGTGCCAGCAGCCATTGGGGACTAGCAAACACCGGGGAGCTGTTTTTT
>TRBV24-1|TRBD2|many|TRBJ2-1
CATSDPGTSGRFSYNEQFF
TGTGCCACCAGTGATCCCGGGACTAGCGGGAGGTTCTCCTACAATGAGCAGTTCTTC
>TRBV5-1|TRBD1|few|TRBJ1-1
CASSLEGTGATEAFF
TGCGCCAGCAGCTTGGAAGGGACAGGGGCCACTGAAGCTTTCTTT
>TRBV19|-|-|TRBJ1-1
CASSIAGKGTEAFF
TGTGCCAGTAGTATAGCTGGGAAGGGGACTGAAGCTTTCTTT
>TRBV4-1|-|few|TRBJ2-7
CASSHRGGYEQYF
TGCGCCAGCAGCCACAGGGGGGGCTACGAGCAGTACTTC
>TRBV14|-|-|TRBJ1-1
CASSQATWRNTEAFF
TGTGCCAGCAGCCAGGCTACGTGGAGAAACACTGAAGCTTTCTTT
>TRBV5-1|-|few|TRBJ2-5
CASSLALASFETQYF
TGCGCCAGCAGCTTGGCTCTAGCGTCGTTTGAGACCCAGTACTTC
>TRBV6-1|TRBD2|few|TRBJ2-7
CATWGTSGRVGREQYF
TGTGCCACCTGGGGGACTAGCGGGAGGGTCGGACGCGAGCAGTACTTC
>TRBV24-1|TRBD1|-|TRBJ2-4
CATSDSGTGGPVGKNIQYF
TGTGCCACCAGTGACTCCGGGACAGGGGGCCCGGTTGGTAAAAACATTCAGTACTTC
>TRBV7-3|-|-|TRBJ2-2
CASSPRGGMTGELFF
TGTGCCAGCAGCCCCCGCGGAGGGATGACCGGGGAGCTGTTTTTT
>TRBV30|-|many|TRBJ2-1
CAWSVSGQQFF
TGTGCCTGGAGTGTGTCGGGCCAGCAGTTCTTC
>TRBV20-1|-|many|TRBJ1-6
CSASLDTGSPLHF
TGCAGTGCTAGTCTGGACACAGGATCACCCCTCCACTTT
>TRBV7-2|-|many|TRBJ1-3
CASSFGYGNTIYF
TGTGCCAGCAGCTTCGGTTATGGAAACACCATATATTTT
>TRBV20-1|TRBD2|many|TRBJ2-5
CSAIGGSGRSWETQYF
TGCAGTGCTATAGGGGGGAGCGGGAGGTCTTGGGAGACCCAGTACTTC
>TRBV28|-|-|TRBJ2-3
CASSFRGAGTDAQYF
TGTGCCAGCAGTTTTCGGGGGGCGGGGACAGATGCGCAGTATTTT
>TRBV18|TRBD2|-|TRBJ2-1
CASSQKTSGEQFF
TGTGCCAGCTCCCAAAAAACTAGCGGGGAGCAGTTCTTC
>TRBV29-1|TRBD2|many|TRBJ2-5
CSVVGTRSQETQYF
TGCAGCGTTGTAGGGACTAGGTCCCAGGAGACCCAGTACTTC
>TRBV2|-|-|TRBJ1-4
CASYFPGRSSEKLFF
TGTGCCAGCTACTTTCCGGGACGGTCGAGTGAAAAACTGTTTTTT
>TRBV2|-|many|TRBJ2-1
CASSEKNLQFF
TGTGCCAGCAGTGAAAAGAATCTGCAGTTCTTC
>TRBV20-1|-|few|TRBJ1-2
CSANQNRAKDYGYTF
TGCAGTGCCAACCAAAACAGGGCCAAGGACTATGGCTACACCTTC
>TRBV20-1|TRBD2|few|TRBJ2-3
CSARDIFGGTSGKPADTQYF
TGCAGTGCTAGAGATATTTTCGGTGGGACTAGCGGGAAACCTGCGGATACGCAGTATTTT
>TRBV11-2|-|few|TRBJ2-2
CASSPPGRRVTTGELFF
TGTGCCAGCAGCCCCCCGGGGAGGAGGGTTACCACCGGGGAGCTGTTTTTT
>TRBV7-3|-|-|TRBJ1-3
CASSDPGGRASGNTIYF
TGTGCCAGCAGCGACCCGGGGGGACGGGCATCTGGAAACACCATATATTTT
>TRBV19|-|few|TRBJ1-1
CASSIHFSTRGYEAFF
TGTGCCAGTAGTATACACTTTTCCACCAGGGGATATGAAGCTTTCTTT